This T cell receptor (beta chain) was profiled in a study of blood T cells in healthy people across ages. The V gene end was trimmed by 4 bases and the J gene end by 3 bases; junction bases not matched to a gene: 15. The germline V gene has CDR1 SGHDN and CDR2 FVKESK. The CDR3 contains 19 residues. The authors ran a second PCR of about 7 to 11 cycles using a sample-barcoded 5' primer and a J-beta primer mix. Each CDR3 protein is one row after TCRdb ran MiXCR on the 5' RACE reads. Here the sample spans 550,000 to 750,000 distinct CDR3 sequences, 20% to 25% being singletons. This clonotype was picked up a small number of times.

The rearrangement links TRBV14 to TRBJ2-2; 9 nucleotides agree with TRBD2. The TCR comes from a man in his 70s in good health. Sequenced sample: blood. The CDR3 nucleotides are TGTGCCAGCAGCCTGACAGTTCCTAGCGGGATCGGGCACACCGGGGAGCTGTTTTTT. Translation gives CASSLTVPSGIGHTGELFF.